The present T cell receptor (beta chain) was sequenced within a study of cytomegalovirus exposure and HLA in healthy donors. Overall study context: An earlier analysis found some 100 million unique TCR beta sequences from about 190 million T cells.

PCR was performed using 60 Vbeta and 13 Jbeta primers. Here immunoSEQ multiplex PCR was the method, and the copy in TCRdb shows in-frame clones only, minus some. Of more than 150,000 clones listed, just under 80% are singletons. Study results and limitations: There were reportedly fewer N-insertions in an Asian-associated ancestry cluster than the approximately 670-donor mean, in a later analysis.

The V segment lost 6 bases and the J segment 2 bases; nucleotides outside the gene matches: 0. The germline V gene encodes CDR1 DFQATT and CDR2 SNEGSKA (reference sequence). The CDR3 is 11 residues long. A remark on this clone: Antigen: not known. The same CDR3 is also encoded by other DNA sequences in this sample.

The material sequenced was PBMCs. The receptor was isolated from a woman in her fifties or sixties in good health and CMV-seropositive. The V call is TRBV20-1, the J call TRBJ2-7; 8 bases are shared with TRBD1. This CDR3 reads CSADRAYEQYF. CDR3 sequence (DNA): TGCAGTGCGGACAGGGCCTACGAGCAGTACTTC.